This is a list of T cell receptor beta chains from one sample in a study of OX40 agonist ivuxolimab in advanced cancers. Sequenced by immunoSEQ multiplex PCR; TCRdb stores in-frame clones only, minus some. The table has 60,000 to 65,000 clones, about 90% seen once; the top ten hold 5.2%. The material sequenced was CD4+ or CD8+ T cells sorted from blood, taken in a trial of the OX40 agonist ivuxolimab. These receptors came from an adult with an advanced solid tumor such as melanoma, head and neck, liver or kidney cancer. The CDR3 runs from the conserved cysteine through the conserved F or W.

v_gene	j_gene	len	CDR3aa
TRBV29-1	TRBJ2-5	12	CSAGTSSETQYF
TRBV19	TRBJ1-5	19	CASALKPGQGANSNQPQHF
TRBV28	TRBJ2-7	14	CASSLYGSSYEQYF
TRBV30	TRBJ2-1	14	CAWIPSGAYNEQFF
TRBV6-1	.	14	CASSAGVGIYEQYF
TRBV19	TRBJ2-7	11	CASSGRYEQYF
TRBV4-2	TRBJ1-1	13	CASSQDGGGEAFF
TRBV5-6	TRBJ2-1	13	CASSFLSDNEQFF
TRBV5-8	TRBJ2-5	14	CASSLGVGRETQYF
TRBV28	TRBJ2-2	15	CASSLQGAGTGELFF
TRBV5-6	TRBJ1-4	15	CASSLEAAANEKLFF
TRBV28	TRBJ2-6	14	CASSRQSGANVLTF
TRBV18	TRBJ2-5	17	CASSPPSTGVVQETQYF
TRBV14	TRBJ2-1	15	CASSRASGTYNEQFF
TRBV18	TRBJ2-7	13	CASSPTTGDEQYF
TRBV5-1	TRBJ1-2	17	CASSNGQGVTANYGYTF
TRBV11-2	TRBJ2-2	18	CASSSGRWGMGKTGELFF
TRBV5-5	TRBJ1-5	13	CASSPDSSWAQHF
TRBV5-1	TRBJ1-2	14	CASSLDRGDYGYTF
TRBV10-3	TRBJ1-1	13	CAIKPGVNTEAFF
TRBV5-1	TRBJ2-2	13	CASSATNTGELFF
TRBV18	TRBJ2-3	15	CASSSGTGLTDTQYF
TRBV19	TRBJ1-1	14	CASSSSRINTEAFF
TRBV19	TRBJ1-2	14	CASSIDAAAGGYTF
TRBV27	TRBJ1-1	15	CASSPAGGGGTEAFF
TRBV4-1	TRBJ2-5	16	CASSLKATAGVETQYF
TRBV14	TRBJ2-1	16	CASSQDKRLVVNEQFF
TRBV4-1	TRBJ2-3	17	CASSHLGLAEDTDTQYF
TRBV15	TRBJ1-4	15	CATSRGSRVDEKLFF
TRBV15	TRBJ2-5	21	CATSRVAGALISGSVRETQYF
TRBV6-1	TRBJ2-1	15	CASSALAGGVNEQFF
TRBV25-1	TRBJ1-2	12	CASSRGSYGYTF
TRBV9	TRBJ2-1	18	CASSLGLAGGPQHNEQFF
TRBV30	TRBJ2-1	13	CAWSVFSGGEQFF
TRBV10-1	TRBJ2-2	13	CASSRDFTGELFF
TRBV28	TRBJ1-3	11	CASIASDTIYF
TRBV7-9	TRBJ1-5	14	CASSSTGSRQPQHF
TRBV6-1	TRBJ1-3	13	CASSEVEGNTIYF
TRBV21-1	TRBJ2-7	20	CASSKIEAFPPSGSRSEQYF
TRBV6-6	TRBJ1-1	15	CASSQKTDLWIGAFF
TRBV7-9	TRBJ1-2	14	CASSRRGRDYGYTF
TRBV6-1	TRBJ1-2	12	CASSELTEGYTF
TRBV4-1	TRBJ2-2	17	CASSTPGGRANTGELFF